The 5 T cell receptor beta chains in this list originate from one sample, sequenced in a study of T cells after yellow fever vaccination. TCRdb reprocessed the 5' RACE reads via MiXCR and lists one record per CDR3 protein. The sample lists more than 75,000 distinct CDR3 sequences, 8% to 10% occurring once. This specimen was CD8+ T cells not binding an NS4B(214-222) dextramer, sorted from PBMCs, taken approximately 15 days after the first yellow fever vaccination. These receptors all stem from a man younger than 30 who received the YFV17D yellow fever vaccine.

This clonotype was counted a few times. The CDR3 here is CASGGQGQGSNQPQHF. The DNA for the CDR3 is TGTGCTAGTGGAGGCCAAGGACAGGGAAGCAATCAGCCCCAGCATTTT. The rearrangement links TRBV12-5 to TRBJ1-5, with 8 bases aligning to TRBD1. V was pared by 6 bases and J by 1 base, with 8 bases of the junction left unmatched. From germline, CDR1 is LGHNT and CDR2 FRNRAP. CDR3 length: 16 residues. Full variable domain (missing parts from reference TRBV12-5 and TRBJ1-5): DARVTQTPRHKVTEMGQEVTMRCQPILGHNTVFWYRQTMMQGLELLAYFRNRAPLDDSGMPKDRFSAEMPDATLATLKIQPSEPRDSAVYFCASGGQGQGSNQPQHFGDGTRLSIL.

CDR3 sequence (DNA): TGTGCCAGCAGAAGACAGGACAGGGGGGGGGGGTATCAGCCCCAGCATTTT. It is translated as CASRRQDRGGGYQPQHF. The chain links TRBV6-2 or TRBV6-3 to TRBJ1-5; 10 nucleotides line up with TRBD1. This CDR3 has 17 residues. J gave up 5 bases and V 6 bases, and 13 bases lay outside the gene matches. The V gene's germline CDR1 is MNHEY and CDR2 SVGEGT.

This clonotype was observed a few times. CDR3 region: CASSFFPPGQGAQPQHF. CDR3 nucleotide sequence: TGTGCCAGCAGCTTTTTCCCCCCGGGACAGGGGGCTCAGCCCCAGCATTTT. V and J are TRBV5-5 and TRBJ1-5; 12 bases are a match to TRBD1. In germline, CDR1 is SGHKS, CDR2 YYEKEE (reference sequence). CDR3 size: 17 residues. The trim removed 2 bases at V and 6 bases at J, leaving 9 bases unmatched.

The sample holds many counts of this clonotype. V usage is TRBV5-1 and J usage is TRBJ1-1; D is unresolved. This CDR3 is 16 amino acids long. Germline V gene lookup returns CDR1 SGHRS and CDR2 YFSETQ. Trimming took 5 bases from V and 0 from J, leaving 17 bases between them. CDR3 DNA sequence: TGCGCCAGCAGGGGAGGCGACCGTTCAATGAACACTGAAGCTTTCTTT. Its translation: CASRGGDRSMNTEAFF.

This clonotype was seen a few times. The chain carries TRBV24-1 and TRBJ2-1; no reliable D call. The germline gives CDR1 KGHDR, CDR2 SFDVKD. Trimming stripped 3 bases from V and 5 bases from J, with 22 bases between. CDR3 length equals 18 residues. This chain's CDR3 is CATSDPGAGDPWDNEQFF. The CDR3 nucleotides read TGTGCCACCAGTGATCCGGGTGCAGGCGACCCCTGGGACAATGAGCAGTTCTTC.